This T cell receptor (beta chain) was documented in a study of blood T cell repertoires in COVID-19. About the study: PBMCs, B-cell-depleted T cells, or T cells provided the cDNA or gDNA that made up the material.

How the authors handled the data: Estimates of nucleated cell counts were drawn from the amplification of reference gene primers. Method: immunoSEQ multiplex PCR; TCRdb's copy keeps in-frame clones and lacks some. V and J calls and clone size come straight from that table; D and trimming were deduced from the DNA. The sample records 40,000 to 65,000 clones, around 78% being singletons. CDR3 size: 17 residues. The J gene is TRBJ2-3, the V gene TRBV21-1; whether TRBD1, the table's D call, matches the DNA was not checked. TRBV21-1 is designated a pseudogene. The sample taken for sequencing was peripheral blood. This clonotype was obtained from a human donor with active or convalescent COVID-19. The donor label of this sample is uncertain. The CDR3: CASGRDRRQGSADTQYF. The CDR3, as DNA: TGTGCCAGCGGACGGGACCGAAGACAGGGCAGCGCAGATACGCAGTATTTT.